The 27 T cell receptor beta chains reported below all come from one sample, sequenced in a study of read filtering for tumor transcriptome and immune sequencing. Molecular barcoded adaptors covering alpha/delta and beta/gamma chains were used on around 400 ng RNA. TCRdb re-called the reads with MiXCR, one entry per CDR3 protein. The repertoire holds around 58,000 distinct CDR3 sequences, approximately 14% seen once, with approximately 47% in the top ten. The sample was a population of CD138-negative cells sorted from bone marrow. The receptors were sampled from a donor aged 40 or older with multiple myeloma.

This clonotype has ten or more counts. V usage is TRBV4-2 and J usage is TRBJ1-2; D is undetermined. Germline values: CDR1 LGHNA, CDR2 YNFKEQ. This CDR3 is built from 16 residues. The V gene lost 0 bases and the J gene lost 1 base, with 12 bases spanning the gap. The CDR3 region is CASSQDGTEFNYGYTF. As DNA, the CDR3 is TGTGCCAGCAGCCAAGATGGTACAGAGTTTAACTATGGCTACACCTTC.

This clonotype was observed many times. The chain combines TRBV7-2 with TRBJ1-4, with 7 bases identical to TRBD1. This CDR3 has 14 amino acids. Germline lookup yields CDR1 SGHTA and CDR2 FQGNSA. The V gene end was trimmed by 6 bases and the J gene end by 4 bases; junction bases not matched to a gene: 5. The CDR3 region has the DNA TGTGCCAGCAGACCCGGGACAGTTAATGAAAAACTGTTTTTT. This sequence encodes CASRPGTVNEKLFF.

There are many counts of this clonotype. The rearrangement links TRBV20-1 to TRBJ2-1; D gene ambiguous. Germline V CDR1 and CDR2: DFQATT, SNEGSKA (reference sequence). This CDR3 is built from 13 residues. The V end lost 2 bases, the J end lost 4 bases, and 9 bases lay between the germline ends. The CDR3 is CSARHRPYNEQFF. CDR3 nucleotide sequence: TGCAGTGCTAGACATCGGCCATACAATGAGCAGTTCTTC.

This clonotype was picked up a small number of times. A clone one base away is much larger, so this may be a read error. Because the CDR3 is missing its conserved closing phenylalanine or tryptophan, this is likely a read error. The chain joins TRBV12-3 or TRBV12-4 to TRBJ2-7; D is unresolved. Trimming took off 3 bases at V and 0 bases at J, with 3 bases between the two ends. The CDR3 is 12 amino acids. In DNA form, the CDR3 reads TGTGCCAGCAGTTTGCCCTCCTACGAGCAGTACCTC. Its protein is CASSLPSYEQYL.

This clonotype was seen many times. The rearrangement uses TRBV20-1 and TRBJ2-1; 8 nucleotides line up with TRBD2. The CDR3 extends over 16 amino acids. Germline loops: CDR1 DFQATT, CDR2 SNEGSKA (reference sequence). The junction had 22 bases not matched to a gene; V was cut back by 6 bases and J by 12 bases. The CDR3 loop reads CSANRLLDKRGTRQFF. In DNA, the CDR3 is TGCAGTGCGAACCGCCTCTTGGACAAGCGGGGGACGAGGCAGTTCTTC.

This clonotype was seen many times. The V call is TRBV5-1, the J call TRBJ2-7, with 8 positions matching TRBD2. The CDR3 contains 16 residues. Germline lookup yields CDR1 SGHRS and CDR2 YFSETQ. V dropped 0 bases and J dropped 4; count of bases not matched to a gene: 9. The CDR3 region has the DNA TGCGCCAGCAGCTTGGCCACCAGCGGGAGCCCGTACGAGCAGTACTTC. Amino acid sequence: CASSLATSGSPYEQYF.

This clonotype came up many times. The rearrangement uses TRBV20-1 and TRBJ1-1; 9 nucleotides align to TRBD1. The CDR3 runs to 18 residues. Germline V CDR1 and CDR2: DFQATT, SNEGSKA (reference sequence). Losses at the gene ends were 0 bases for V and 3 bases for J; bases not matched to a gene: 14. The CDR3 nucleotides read TGCAGTGCTAGAGAGGAGATACCGGGACAGGGAGAGCACACTGAAGCTTTCTTT. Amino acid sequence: CSAREEIPGQGEHTEAFF.

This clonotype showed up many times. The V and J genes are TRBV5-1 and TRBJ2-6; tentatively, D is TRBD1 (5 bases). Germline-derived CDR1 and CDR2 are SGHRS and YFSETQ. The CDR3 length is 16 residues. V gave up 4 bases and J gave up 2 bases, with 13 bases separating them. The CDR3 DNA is TGCGCCAGCAGCCCGGCCGACAGTACTGGGGCCAACGTCCTGACTTTC. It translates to CASSPADSTGANVLTF.

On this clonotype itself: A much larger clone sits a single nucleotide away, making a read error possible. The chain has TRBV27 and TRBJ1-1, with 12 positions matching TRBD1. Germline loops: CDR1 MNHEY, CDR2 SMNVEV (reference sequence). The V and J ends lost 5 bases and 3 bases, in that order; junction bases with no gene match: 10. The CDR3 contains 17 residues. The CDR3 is CASSRGTGGAGDTEAFF. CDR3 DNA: TGTGCCAGCAGTCGGGGGACAGGGGGCGCGGGGGACACTGAAGCTTTCTTT.

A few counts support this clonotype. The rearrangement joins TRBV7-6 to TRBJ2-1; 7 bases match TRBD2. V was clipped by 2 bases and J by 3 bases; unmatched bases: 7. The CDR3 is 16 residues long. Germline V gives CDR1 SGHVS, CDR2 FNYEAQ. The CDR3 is CASSLSSSGYYNEQFF. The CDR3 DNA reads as TGTGCCAGCAGCTTAAGTTCTAGCGGATACTACAATGAGCAGTTCTTC.

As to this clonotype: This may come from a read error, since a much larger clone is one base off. The CDR3 nucleotides read TGTGCCAGCAGCCAAGGTGGGATAAATGAGCAGTTCTTC. This encodes CASSQGGINEQFF. The rearrangement uses TRBV4-2 and TRBJ2-1; D is ambiguous. The V end lost 1 base, the J end lost 7 bases, and 8 bases lay between the germline ends. The CDR3 has 13 residues. Germline V gene lookup returns CDR1 LGHNA and CDR2 YNFKEQ.

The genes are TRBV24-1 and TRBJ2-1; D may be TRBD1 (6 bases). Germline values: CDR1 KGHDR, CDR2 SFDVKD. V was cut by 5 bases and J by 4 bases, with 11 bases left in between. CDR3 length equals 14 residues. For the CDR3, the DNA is TGTGCCACCAGTGTAGGCAGGGGATACAATGAGCAGTTCTTC. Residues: CATSVGRGYNEQFF.

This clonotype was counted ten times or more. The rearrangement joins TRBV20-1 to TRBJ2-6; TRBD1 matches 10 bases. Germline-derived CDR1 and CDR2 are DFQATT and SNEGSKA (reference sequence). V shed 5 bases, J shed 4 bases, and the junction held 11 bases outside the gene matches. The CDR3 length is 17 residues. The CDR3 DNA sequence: TGCAGTGCTCCACCGGGACAGGGGTATAGGGGGGCCAACGTCCTGACTTTC. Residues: CSAPPGQGYRGANVLTF.

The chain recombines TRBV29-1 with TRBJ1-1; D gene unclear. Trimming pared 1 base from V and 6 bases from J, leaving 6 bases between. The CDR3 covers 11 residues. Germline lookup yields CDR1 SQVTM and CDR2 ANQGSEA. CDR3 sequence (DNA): TGCAGCGTTGAAGTGAAACCTGAAGCTTTCTTT. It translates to CSVEVKPEAFF.

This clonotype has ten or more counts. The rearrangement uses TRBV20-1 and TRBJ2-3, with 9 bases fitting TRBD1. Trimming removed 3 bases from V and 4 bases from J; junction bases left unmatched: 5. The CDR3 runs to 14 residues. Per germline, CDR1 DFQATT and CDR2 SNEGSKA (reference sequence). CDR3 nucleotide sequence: TGCAGTGCTAGCCCGGACAGGGGTCCAGATACGCAGTATTTT. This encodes CSASPDRGPDTQYF.

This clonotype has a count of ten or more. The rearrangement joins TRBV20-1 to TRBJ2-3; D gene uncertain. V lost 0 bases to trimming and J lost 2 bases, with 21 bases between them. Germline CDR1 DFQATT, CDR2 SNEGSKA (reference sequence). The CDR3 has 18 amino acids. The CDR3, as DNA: TGCAGTGCTAGAGATGGAGTGGGCGACCGGCCCCCCACAGATACGCAGTATTTT. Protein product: CSARDGVGDRPPTDTQYF.

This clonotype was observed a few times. CDR3: CSAAEVGYEQYF. For the CDR3, the DNA is TGCAGTGCGGCGGAGGTGGGCTACGAGCAGTACTTC. The chain recombines TRBV20-1 with TRBJ2-7; tentatively, D is TRBD2 (5 bases). This CDR3 is built from 12 residues. Between the trimmed V and J ends, which lost 6 bases and 3 bases, there was a span of 12 bases. Germline CDR1 and CDR2: DFQATT and SNEGSKA (reference sequence).

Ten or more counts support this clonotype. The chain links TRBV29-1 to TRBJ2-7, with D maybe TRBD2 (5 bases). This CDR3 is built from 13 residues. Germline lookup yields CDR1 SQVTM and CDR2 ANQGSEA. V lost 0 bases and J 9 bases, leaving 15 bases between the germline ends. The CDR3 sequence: CSVEEGGAKGQYF. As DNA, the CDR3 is TGCAGCGTTGAAGAAGGAGGAGCGAAGGGGCAGTACTTC.

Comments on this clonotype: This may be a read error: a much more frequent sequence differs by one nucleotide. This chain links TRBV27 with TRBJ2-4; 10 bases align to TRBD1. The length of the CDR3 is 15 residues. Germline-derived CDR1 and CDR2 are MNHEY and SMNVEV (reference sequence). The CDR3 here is CASTGQGLAKDIQYF. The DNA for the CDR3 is TGTGCCAGCACGGGACAGGGGCTAGCCAAAGACATTCAGTACTTC.

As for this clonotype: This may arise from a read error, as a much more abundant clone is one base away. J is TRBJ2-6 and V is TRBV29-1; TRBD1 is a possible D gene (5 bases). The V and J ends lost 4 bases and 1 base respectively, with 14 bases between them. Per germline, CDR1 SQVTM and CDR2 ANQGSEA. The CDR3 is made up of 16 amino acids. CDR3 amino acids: CSVVGKGVSGANVLTF. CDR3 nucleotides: TGCAGCGTTGTAGGGAAAGGGGTTTCTGGGGCCAACGTCCTGACTTTC.

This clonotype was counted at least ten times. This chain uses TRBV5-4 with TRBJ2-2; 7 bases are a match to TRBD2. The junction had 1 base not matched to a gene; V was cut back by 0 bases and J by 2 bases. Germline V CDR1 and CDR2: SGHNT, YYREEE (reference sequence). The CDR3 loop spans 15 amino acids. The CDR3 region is CASSLVAGNTGELFF. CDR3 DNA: TGTGCCAGCAGCTTGGTAGCGGGCAACACCGGGGAGCTGTTTTTT. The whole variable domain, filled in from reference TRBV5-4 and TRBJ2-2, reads ETGVTQSPTHLIKTRGQQVTLRCSSQSGHNTVSWYQQALGQGPQFIFQYYREEENGRGNFPPRFSGLQFPNYSSELNVNALELDDSALYLCASSLVAGNTGELFFGEGSRLTVL.

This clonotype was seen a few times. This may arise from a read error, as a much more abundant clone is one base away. DNA for the CDR3: TGCGCCAGCAGCTTCGGGACAACCCACGAGCAGTACTTC. This codes for CASSFGTTHEQYF. The chain is built from TRBV5-1 and TRBJ2-7, with a weak D call TRBD1 (6 bases). The germline CDR1 and CDR2 sequences are SGHRS and YFSETQ. The V gene lost 2 bases and the J gene lost 5 bases, with 11 bases spanning the gap. CDR3 length: 13 amino acids.

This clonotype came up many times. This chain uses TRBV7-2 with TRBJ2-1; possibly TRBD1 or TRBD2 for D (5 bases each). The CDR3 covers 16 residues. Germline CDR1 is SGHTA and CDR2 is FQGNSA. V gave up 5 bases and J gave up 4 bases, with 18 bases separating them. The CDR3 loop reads CASSPGAFSSYNEQFF. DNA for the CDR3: TGTGCCAGCAGCCCCGGGGCCTTCTCGTCTTACAATGAGCAGTTCTTC.

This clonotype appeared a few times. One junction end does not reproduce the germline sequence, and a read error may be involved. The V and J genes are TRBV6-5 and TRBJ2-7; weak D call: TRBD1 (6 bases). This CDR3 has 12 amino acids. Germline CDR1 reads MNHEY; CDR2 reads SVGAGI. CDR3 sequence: CASSYGGYEQHF. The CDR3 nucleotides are TGTGCCAGCAGTTACGGGGGCTACGAGCAGCACTTC.

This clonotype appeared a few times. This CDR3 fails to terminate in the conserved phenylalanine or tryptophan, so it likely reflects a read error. As DNA, the CDR3 is TGTGCCAGCAGCTTTCTGTCTGGGGCAGGGGACCACTATGGCTACACCTCC. Translated, it gives CASSFLSGAGDHYGYTS. The chain is built from TRBV4-2 and TRBJ1-2; tentatively, D is TRBD1 (6 bases). There are 17 residues in the CDR3. Per germline, CDR1 LGHNA and CDR2 YNFKEQ. The germline V and J ends were trimmed by 5 bases and 3 bases, with 22 bases remaining between them.

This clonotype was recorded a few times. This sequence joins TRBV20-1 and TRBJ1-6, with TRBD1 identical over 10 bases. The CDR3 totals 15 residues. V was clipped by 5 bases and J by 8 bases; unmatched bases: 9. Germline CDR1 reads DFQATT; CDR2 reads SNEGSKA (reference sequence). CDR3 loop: CSAPRDRGRYSPLHF. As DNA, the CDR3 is TGCAGTGCTCCCCGGGACAGGGGACGGTATTCACCCCTCCACTTT.

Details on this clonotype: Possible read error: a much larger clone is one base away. Written as DNA, the CDR3 is TGTGCCAGCAGCTTAGGACAGGGACCAGTGAACACTGAAGCTTTCTTT. Its protein is CASSLGQGPVNTEAFF. V is TRBV7-9 and J is TRBJ1-1; TRBD1 agrees at 7 bases. J lost 0 bases, V lost 1 base, and 5 bases had no gene match. The V gene's germline CDR1 is SEHNR and CDR2 FQNEAQ (reference sequence). CDR3 size: 16 residues. The full variable domain, its missing parts supplied by reference TRBV7-9 and TRBJ1-1, is DTGVSQNPRHKITKRGQNVTFRCDPISEHNRLYWYRQTLGQGPEFLTYFQNEAQLEKSRLLSDRFSAERPKGSFSTLEIQRTEQGDSAMYLCASSLGQGPVNTEAFFGQGTRLTVV.